This is a list of T cell receptor beta chains from one sample in a study of T cells in Graves' hyperthyroidism and ophthalmopathy. TCRdb reprocessed the multiplex PCR reads via MiXCR and lists one record per CDR3 protein. This sample has about 300,000 distinct CDR3 sequences; about an eighth occur once, and the top ten carry 7.9%. Sequenced input: blood. The receptors come from a middle-aged woman with Graves' hyperthyroidism. CDR3s leave out the opening cysteine and the closing phenylalanine or tryptophan. The order of the fields is V gene, CDR3 length, J gene, CDR3 protein.

>TRBV4-2|13|TRBJ1-4
ASSQAGTSFEKLF
>TRBV24-1|11|TRBJ1-5
ATGTASNQPQH
>TRBV6-1|11|TRBJ1-6
ASSVRGVSPLH
>TRBV4-2|13|TRBJ1-5
ASSQGSGGFEPQH
>TRBV20-1|13|TRBJ1-5
SARVDSVLGQPQH
>TRBV19|13|TRBJ1-5
ASSLVQGGRQPQH
>TRBV20-1|14|TRBJ1-5
SARSPTGDSNQPQH
>TRBV6-1|13|TRBJ1-2
ASSAYRGAGYGYT
>TRBV11-3|14|TRBJ2-5
ASSSRGRNFQETQY
>TRBV5-4|14|TRBJ2-1
ASSLASSGGYNEQF
>TRBV9|12|TRBJ2-2
ASSVAANTGELF
>TRBV20-1|11|TRBJ1-1
SARDPGEEEAF
>TRBV12-3/TRBV12-4|12|TRBJ2-5
ASSSGAARETQY
>TRBV29-1|12|TRBJ2-1
SVPGTGAPHEQF
>TRBV12-3/TRBV12-4|14|TRBJ1-1
ASSPPQGGSDTEAF
>TRBV19|11|TRBJ1-2
ASEVREGYGYT
>TRBV27|12|TRBJ1-5
ASSGTSPDQPQH
>TRBV7-8|13|TRBJ1-5
ASSFIRGRNQPQH
>TRBV11-2|12|TRBJ2-7
ASRPTGPKYEQY
>TRBV7-9|13|TRBJ2-5
ASSPIAGEQETQY
>TRBV28|14|TRBJ2-3
ASSFSSGGSTDTQY
>TRBV28|13|TRBJ2-5
ASREGGSPSETQY
>TRBV15|14|TRBJ2-7
ATSRETGQDLYEQY
>TRBV12-3/TRBV12-4|10|TRBJ1-1
ASSFAGTEAF
>TRBV20-1|9|TRBJ1-1
SARQGAEAF
>TRBV27|13|TRBJ2-5
ASRRLAGVWETQY
>TRBV11-3|14|TRBJ2-1
ASVTSSGMSLREQF